This T cell receptor (beta chain) derives from a study of beta chain features in type 1 diabetes. Study results and limitations: Shortening that was moderate but significant affected the TCRB CDR3s of Type 1 diabetes patients in all four CD4+ subsets.

This clone has only a few counts. The antigen remains unidentified. Losses at the gene ends were 6 bases for V and 11 bases for J; bases not matched to a gene: 8. CDR1 is DFQATT and CDR2 is SNEGSKA in the germline V gene (reference sequence). This CDR3 has 11 residues. Reverse transcription of all isolated RNA meant that expressed TCRB transcripts were sequenced. Using immunoSEQ multiplex PCR, the repertoire was profiled, and TCRdb retains in-frame clones only, with some absent. The profile shows some 350,000 clones, roughly 13% of them singletons. This receptor was taken from a woman younger than 35 with type 1 diabetes. V usage is TRBV20-1 and J usage is TRBJ2-3; 7 bases map to TRBD2. The material sequenced was naive CD4+ T cells from blood. CDR3 bases: TGCAGTGCCCCCAGGGCGGGAGTGCAGTATTTT. Translation gives CSAPRAGVQYF.